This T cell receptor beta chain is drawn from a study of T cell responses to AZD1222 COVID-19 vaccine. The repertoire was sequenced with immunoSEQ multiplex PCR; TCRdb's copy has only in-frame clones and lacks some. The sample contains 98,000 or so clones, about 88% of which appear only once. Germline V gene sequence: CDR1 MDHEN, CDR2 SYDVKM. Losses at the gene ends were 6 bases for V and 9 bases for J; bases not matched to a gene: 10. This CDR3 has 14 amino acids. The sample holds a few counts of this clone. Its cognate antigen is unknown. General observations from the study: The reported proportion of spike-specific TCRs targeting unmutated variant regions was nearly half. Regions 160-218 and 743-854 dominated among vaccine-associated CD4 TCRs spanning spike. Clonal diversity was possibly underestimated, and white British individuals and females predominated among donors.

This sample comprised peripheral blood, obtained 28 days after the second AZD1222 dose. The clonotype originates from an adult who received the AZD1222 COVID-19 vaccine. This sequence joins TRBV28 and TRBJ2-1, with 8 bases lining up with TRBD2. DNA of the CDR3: TGTGCCAGCAGACTATCGGGGGGGGCCGGTGAGCAGTTCTTC. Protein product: CASRLSGGAGEQFF.